This T cell receptor (beta chain) was captured by sequencing in a study of post-analysis software for immune sequencing data. Study as a whole: Patients with relapsing-remitting, secondary progressive and progressive-relapsing multiple sclerosis courses were all represented. Findings of the study overall: The F measure placed samples prepared in the same batch into strongly shared clusters. TRBV5-6, TRBV5-1 and TRBV20-1 belonged to a set of about 5 TRBV segments that were more frequent in patients than controls.

The V segment lost 3 bases and the J segment 5 bases; nucleotides outside the gene matches: 9. This CDR3 contains 15 residues. The germline CDR1 and CDR2 sequences are SGHKS and YYEKEE (reference sequence). The library was made from cDNA and included unique molecular identifiers. One entry per CDR3 protein, called by TCRdb with MiXCR from the PCR reads. The sample has roughly 870,000 distinct CDR3 sequences, about 53% seen once. Concerning this clonotype: Its antigen remains unknown.

The TCR sequence derives from a girl aged 10 to 17 with multiple sclerosis. The chain employs TRBV5-5 and TRBJ2-3; 7 bases line up with TRBD2. Specimen: blood. CDR3 loop: CASSSYTAGIDTQYF. As DNA, the CDR3 is TGTGCCAGCAGCTCATATACAGCGGGGATAGATACGCAGTATTTT. The entire variable domain, with the rest obtained from reference TRBV5-5 and TRBJ2-3, is as follows: DAGVTQSPTHLIKTRGQQVTLRCSPISGHKSVSWYQQVLGQGPQFIFQYYEKEERGRGNFPDRFSARQFPNYSSELNVNALLLGDSALYLCASSSYTAGIDTQYFGPGTRLTVL.